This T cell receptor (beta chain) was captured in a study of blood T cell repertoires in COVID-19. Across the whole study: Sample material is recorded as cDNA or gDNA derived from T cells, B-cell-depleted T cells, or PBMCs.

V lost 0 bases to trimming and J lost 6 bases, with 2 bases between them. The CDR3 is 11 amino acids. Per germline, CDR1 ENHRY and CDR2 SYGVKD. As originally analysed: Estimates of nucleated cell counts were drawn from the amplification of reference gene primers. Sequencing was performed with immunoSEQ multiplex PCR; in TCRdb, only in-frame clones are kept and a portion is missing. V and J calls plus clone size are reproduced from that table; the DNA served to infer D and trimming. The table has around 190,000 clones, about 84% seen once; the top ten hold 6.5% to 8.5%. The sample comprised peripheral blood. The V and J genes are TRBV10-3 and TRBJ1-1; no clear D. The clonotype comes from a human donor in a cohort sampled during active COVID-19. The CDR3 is CAISESSEAFF. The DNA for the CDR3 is TGTGCCATCAGTGAGTCCTCTGAAGCTTTCTTT.